This T cell receptor beta chain was profiled in a study of sequential checkpoint blockade in melanoma. About the research overall: After both sequences, patients received maintenance nivolumab.

The table came from immunoSEQ multiplex PCR; TCRdb's copy has only in-frame clones and leaves some out. The sample records around 12,000 clones, roughly 70% being singletons. This CDR3 spans 15 amino acids. Deletions cut 1 base from V and 0 bases from J, with 9 bases between. Germline CDR1 MNHNS, CDR2 SASEGT. Treatment noted: randomized to nivolumab then ipilimumab (arm A) or the reverse (arm B). This receptor was taken from a human donor with melanoma. Sequencing used CD8+ T cells sorted from blood (inferred from file names), obtained from a patient given nivolumab and ipilimumab in sequence. This chain uses TRBV6-1 with TRBJ1-1, with D unclear. The CDR3 reads CASSEGYSLNTEAFF. The CDR3 DNA sequence: TGTGCCAGCAGTGAAGGATACAGCTTGAACACTGAAGCTTTCTTT.